This passage covers 23 T cell receptor beta chains from one sample sequenced in a study of cytomegalovirus exposure and HLA in healthy donors. Repertoires were generated with immunoSEQ multiplex PCR, while TCRdb's copy carries only in-frame clones and drops some. Here the sample spans 230,000 or so clones, roughly 88% being singletons. Sequencing was done on a sample of PBMCs. The source of these receptors is a woman between 18 and 29 years old in good health and CMV-seronegative.

The chain uses TRBV7-9 and TRBJ2-3; TRBD2 matches 9 bases. The CDR3 covers 12 residues. Per the germline V gene, CDR1 is SEHNR and CDR2 is FQNEAQ (reference sequence). DNA for the CDR3: TGTGCAAGCGGGGGGTTCACAGATACGCAGTATTTT. As protein: CASGGFTDTQYF.

V and J are TRBV7-6 and TRBJ2-7; D gene unclear. Germline assignment: CDR1 SGHVS and CDR2 FNYEAQ. The V and J ends lost 1 base and 0 bases respectively, with 13 bases between them. This CDR3 contains 16 residues. The CDR3 region has the DNA TGTGCCAGCAGCTTAGAAGCGTCCCCGAGCTCCTACGAGCAGTACTTC. Its protein is CASSLEASPSSYEQYF.

As to this clone: Additional DNA sequences in this sample encode the identical CDR3. CDR3 region: CASSYSEGYEQYF. CDR3 nucleotide sequence: TGTGCCAGCAGTTACTCAGAGGGCTACGAGCAGTACTTC. V and J are TRBV6-5 and TRBJ2-7; a weak D match, TRBD2 (5 bases). This CDR3 region has 13 residues. Trimming took off 0 bases at V and 3 bases at J, with 6 bases between the two ends. Germline CDR1 reads MNHEY; CDR2 reads SVGAGI.

The CDR3 region is CASSWGRGESSYEQYF. The CDR3 nucleotides are TGTGCCAGCTCGTGGGGGAGGGGAGAAAGCTCCTACGAGCAGTACTTC. V and J are TRBV27 and TRBJ2-7, with TRBD2 matching over 7 bases. CDR1 is MNHEY and CDR2 is SMNVEV in the germline V gene (reference sequence). The ends lost 8 bases at V and 0 bases at J; junction bases unmatched: 13. The CDR3 is 16 amino acids.

The gene calls are TRBV28 and TRBJ2-1, with D uncertain. Per germline, CDR1 MDHEN and CDR2 SYDVKM. The CDR3 length is 10 residues. Between the trimmed V and J ends, which lost 3 bases and 9 bases, there was a span of 3 bases. Here the CDR3 DNA reads TGTGCCAGCAGTTTCATTGAGCAGTTCTTC. Its protein product is CASSFIEQFF.

This clone came up once. This chain links TRBV10-3 with TRBJ2-7, with D possibly TRBD1 on 6 matching bases. The CDR3 runs to 13 residues. Germline V gives CDR1 ENHRY, CDR2 SYGVKD. V was shortened by 11 bases and J by 5 bases, with 19 bases between the two germline ends. The CDR3 loop is CASHSLQGDEQYF. Written as DNA, the CDR3 is TGTGCCTCTCATTCCTTACAGGGCGACGAGCAGTACTTC.

This CDR3 is CASSDSSGRVEQFF. The DNA for the CDR3 is TGTGCCAGCAGTGACTCTAGCGGGAGGGTTGAGCAGTTCTTC. The chain links TRBV6-4 to TRBJ2-1, with TRBD2 identical over 11 bases. With 0 bases clipped from V and 9 bases from J, the junction kept 1 base outside the gene matches. CDR3 length: 14 amino acids. Germline lookup yields CDR1 MRHNA and CDR2 SNTAGT.

This chain uses TRBV5-1 with TRBJ2-3, with D perhaps matching TRBD2 (5 bases). This CDR3 spans 13 amino acids. Germline loops: CDR1 SGHRS, CDR2 YFSETQ. V was trimmed by 0 bases and J by 4 bases, leaving 6 bases between them. The CDR3 DNA is TGCGCCAGCAGCTTGGCCGGGGCAGATACGCAGTATTTT. Translating gives CASSLAGADTQYF.

This clone was counted only a few times. The chain has TRBV30 and TRBJ2-7; 10 positions match TRBD2. Losses at the gene ends were 0 bases for V and 5 bases for J; bases not matched to a gene: 7. This CDR3 comprises 15 residues. Germline V lookup: CDR1 GTSNPN, CDR2 SVGIG (reference sequence). CDR3 DNA: TGTGCCTGGAGTGTAAGGTCTAGCGGGAGCCACGAGCAGTACTTC. It specifies CAWSVRSSGSHEQYF.

This chain links TRBV30 with TRBJ2-7, with 8 bases matching TRBD2. Trimming took 1 base from V and 7 from J; bases not matched to a gene: 9. The CDR3 contains 14 residues. Germline CDR1 and CDR2: GTSNPN and SVGIG (reference sequence). CDR3 protein: CAWSGGAGGWEQYF. CDR3 nucleotides: TGTGCCTGGAGTGGAGGGGCGGGAGGCTGGGAGCAGTACTTC.

The V and J genes are TRBV6-5 and TRBJ2-7, with 7 bases matching TRBD2. This CDR3 comprises 15 residues. Per the germline V gene, CDR1 is MNHEY and CDR2 is SVGAGI. J was trimmed by 3 bases and V by 2 bases; bases with no gene match: 7. CDR3 nucleotides: TGTGCCAGCAGTTACGGGGGGGAGGGCCACTACGAGCAGTACTTC. It encodes CASSYGGEGHYEQYF.

The chain employs TRBV13 and TRBJ2-7, with 7 bases identical to TRBD2. Per the germline V gene, CDR1 is PRHDT and CDR2 is FYEKMQ (reference sequence). The ends lost 5 bases at V and 3 bases at J; junction bases unmatched: 16. The CDR3 is made up of 17 amino acids. CDR3 amino acids: CASSLLGVGGGSYEQYF. The CDR3, as DNA: TGTGCCAGCAGCCTCCTCGGGGTAGGTGGCGGGAGCTACGAGCAGTACTTC.

This chain uses TRBV10-3 with TRBJ2-7; D possibly corresponds to TRBD2 (6 bases). The V gene lost 0 bases and the J gene lost 8 bases, with 17 bases spanning the gap. The CDR3 is 15 amino acids. Germline CDR1 and CDR2: ENHRY and SYGVKD. The CDR3 DNA reads TGTGCCATCAGTGAGTCGAGTGGCGGGAAGGTGCAGCAGTACTTC. Its protein is CAISESSGGKVQQYF.

The table lists this clone with a count of one. The chain uses TRBV28 and TRBJ1-4; tentative D call: TRBD1 (6 bases). Looked up from germline, CDR1 is MDHEN and CDR2 is SYDVKM. The CDR3 is 16 amino acids. V lost 3 bases and J 7 bases, leaving 18 bases between the germline ends. The CDR3 bases are TGTGCCAGCAGTTTGGGCACCCGGACAGTTGGTGAAAAACTGTTTTTT. Its translation: CASSLGTRTVGEKLFF. The entire variable domain, with the rest obtained from reference TRBV28 and TRBJ1-4, is as follows: DVKVTQSSRYLVKRTGEKVFLECVQDMDHENMFWYRQDPGLGLRLIYFSYDVKMKEKGDIPEGYSVSREKKERFSLILESASTNQTSMYLCASSLGTRTVGEKLFFGSGTQLSVL.

The CDR3 reads CASGRTSSYEQYF. CDR3 in DNA: TGTGCCAGCGGTCGGACTAGCTCCTACGAGCAGTACTTC. The gene calls are TRBV7-9 and TRBJ2-7; 7 bases match TRBD2. Trimming took 8 bases from V and 0 from J; bases not matched to a gene: 4. CDR1 SEHNR and CDR2 FQNEAQ come from the germline V gene (reference sequence). The CDR3 covers 13 residues.

The chain joins TRBV5-1 to TRBJ2-3; possible D gene TRBD2, 6 bases. The CDR3 runs to 15 residues. CDR1 SGHRS and CDR2 YFSETQ come from the germline V gene. Trimming cost V 2 bases and J 4 bases, with 14 bases left between them. As DNA, the CDR3 is TGCGCCAGCAGCTTCCTCGGGCGGGGTGCAGATACGCAGTATTTT. As protein: CASSFLGRGADTQYF.

The J gene is TRBJ1-4, the V gene TRBV19, with 9 bases lining up with TRBD1. Trimming cost V 5 bases and J 3 bases; bases outside gene matches: 4. Germline-derived CDR1 and CDR2 are LNHDA and SQIVND (reference sequence). This CDR3 comprises 15 residues. CDR3 DNA: TGTGCCAGTAGTCTTCGGACAGGGGCTAATGAAAAACTGTTTTTT. It yields the protein CASSLRTGANEKLFF.

J is TRBJ2-5 and V is TRBV7-3; 7 nucleotides line up with TRBD2. The J segment lost 0 bases and the V segment lost 4 bases, leaving 2 bases of the junction unmatched. The CDR3 length is 14 residues. Germline CDR1 reads SGHTA; CDR2 reads FQGTGA. The CDR3 nucleotides are TGTGCCAGCAGCTCCACTAGCGACCAAGAGACCCAGTACTTC. Its protein is CASSSTSDQETQYF.

This clone was counted only a few times. This chain joins TRBV30 and TRBJ2-3, with a tentative D call TRBD1 (6 bases). This CDR3 region has 12 residues. The germline CDR1 and CDR2 sequences are GTSNPN and SVGIG (reference sequence). Trimming stripped 4 bases from V and 1 base from J, with 6 bases between. The CDR3 sequence is CAWTGGTDTQYF. The CDR3, as DNA: TGTGCCTGGACAGGGGGCACAGATACGCAGTATTTT.

The chain links TRBV9 to TRBJ1-1, with 9 bases matching TRBD1. CDR1 and CDR2 from the germline V gene are SGDLS and YYNGEE. The CDR3 totals 16 residues. Trimming cost V 6 bases and J 7 bases; bases outside gene matches: 16. The CDR3 sequence: CASTRDRADGLIEAFF. The CDR3 coding sequence is TGTGCCAGCACCCGGGACAGGGCCGATGGCCTTATTGAAGCTTTCTTT. Based on the CDR3 plus reference TRBV9 and TRBJ1-1, the full variable domain is DSGVTQTPKHLITATGQRVTLRCSPRSGDLSVYWYQQSLDQGLQFLIQYYNGEERAKGNILERFSAQQFPDLHSELNLSSLELGDSALYFCASTRDRADGLIEAFFGQGTRLTVV.

The chain joins TRBV4-2 to TRBJ2-7; no reliable D call. The germline V and J ends were trimmed by 0 bases and 2 bases, with 5 bases remaining between them. The CDR3 spans 13 residues. From germline, CDR1 is LGHNA and CDR2 YNFKEQ. Written as DNA, the CDR3 is TGTGCCAGCAGCCAAGACAGGACCTACGAGCAGTACTTC. Translating it yields CASSQDRTYEQYF.

The chain carries TRBV28 and TRBJ2-7; 9 nucleotides agree with TRBD2. The V gene end was trimmed by 2 bases and the J gene end by 4 bases; junction bases not matched to a gene: 6. The CDR3 contains 15 residues. Germline V gene lookup returns CDR1 MDHEN and CDR2 SYDVKM. This chain's CDR3 is CASSLKGGRAYEQYF. CDR3 in DNA: TGTGCCAGCAGTTTAAAGGGCGGGAGGGCTTACGAGCAGTACTTC.

This clone was counted between two and nine times. V and J are TRBV4-1 and TRBJ1-3, with D perhaps matching TRBD1 (6 bases). Trimming left V 4 bases short and J 3 bases short, with 16 bases between. CDR3 length: 16 residues. Germline V gene lookup returns CDR1 MGHRA and CDR2 YSYEKL. Here the CDR3 reads CASSLITGLFGNTIYF. Here the CDR3 DNA reads TGCGCCAGCAGCCTAATTACAGGGTTATTTGGAAACACCATATATTTT.